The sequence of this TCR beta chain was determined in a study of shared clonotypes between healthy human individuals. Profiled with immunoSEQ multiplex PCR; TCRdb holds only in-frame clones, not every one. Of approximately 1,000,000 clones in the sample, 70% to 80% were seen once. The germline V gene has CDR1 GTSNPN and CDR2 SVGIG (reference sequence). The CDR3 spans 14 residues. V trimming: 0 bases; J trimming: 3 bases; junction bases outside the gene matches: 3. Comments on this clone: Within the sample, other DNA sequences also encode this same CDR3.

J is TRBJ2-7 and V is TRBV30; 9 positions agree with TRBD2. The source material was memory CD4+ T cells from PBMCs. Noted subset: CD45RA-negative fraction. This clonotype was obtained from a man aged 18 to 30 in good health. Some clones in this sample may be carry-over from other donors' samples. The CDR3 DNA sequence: TGTGCCTGGAGTGTAGCGGGGGGTGGCTACGAGCAGTACTTC. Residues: CAWSVAGGGYEQYF.